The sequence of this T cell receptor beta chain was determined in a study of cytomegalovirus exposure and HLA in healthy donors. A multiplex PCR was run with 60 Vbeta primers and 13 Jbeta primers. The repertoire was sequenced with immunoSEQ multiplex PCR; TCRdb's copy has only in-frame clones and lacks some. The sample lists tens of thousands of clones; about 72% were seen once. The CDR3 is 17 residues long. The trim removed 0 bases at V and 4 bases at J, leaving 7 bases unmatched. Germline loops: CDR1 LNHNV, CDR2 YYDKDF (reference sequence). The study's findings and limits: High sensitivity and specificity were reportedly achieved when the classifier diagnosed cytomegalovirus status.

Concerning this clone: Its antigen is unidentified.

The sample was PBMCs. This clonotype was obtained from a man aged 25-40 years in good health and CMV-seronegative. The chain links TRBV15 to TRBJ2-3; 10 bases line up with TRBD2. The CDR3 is CATSRDRGSGRADTQYF. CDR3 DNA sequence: TGTGCCACCAGCAGAGATCGGGGAAGCGGGAGGGCAGATACGCAGTATTTT.